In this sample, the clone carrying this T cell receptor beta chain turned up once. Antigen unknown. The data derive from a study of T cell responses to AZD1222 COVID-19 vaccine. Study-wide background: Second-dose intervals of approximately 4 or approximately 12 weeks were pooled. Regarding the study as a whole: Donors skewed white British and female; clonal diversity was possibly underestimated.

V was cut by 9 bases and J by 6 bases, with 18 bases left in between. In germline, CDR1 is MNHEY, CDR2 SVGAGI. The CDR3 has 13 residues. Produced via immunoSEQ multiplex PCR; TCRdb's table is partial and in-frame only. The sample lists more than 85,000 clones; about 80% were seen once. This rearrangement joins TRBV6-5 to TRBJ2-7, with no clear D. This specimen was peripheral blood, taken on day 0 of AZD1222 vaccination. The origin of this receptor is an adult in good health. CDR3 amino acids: CASSSPALSEQYF. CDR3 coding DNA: TGTGCCAGTTCCAGCCCGGCATTAAGCGAGCAGTACTTC.